This T cell receptor (beta chain) is drawn from a study of shared clonotypes between healthy human individuals. Turning to the study itself: With ages of 18 to 49, the donors were two women and a few men.

Study conclusions and caveats: Specimens sampled were limited to blood, with tissue repertoires likely differing.

Using roughly 180 ng DNA, approximately 30,000 T cell genomes, the sorted-subset replicate PCRs were run. Data came from immunoSEQ multiplex PCR; TCRdb stores just in-frame clones and leaves some out. This sample has about 680,000 clones, with just over 90% found just once. The CDR3 is made up of 17 amino acids. CDR1 is SNHLY, CDR2 FYNNEI, per germline. V was clipped by 0 bases and J by 2 bases, with 17 bases between them. The table lists this clone with a count of one. The antigen is undetermined. The naive CD8 subset, CD45RO-negative cells positively selected for CCR7, excluded terminally differentiated effector memory CD45RA+ cells.

Material for sequencing was naive CD8+ T cells sorted from blood. This rearrangement joins TRBV2 to TRBJ2-7; D possibly matches TRBD1 or TRBD2 (5 bases each). The TCR originated in a man aged 25 to 40 in good health. The CDR3 loop reads CASSEALLGVDTYEQYF. CDR3 DNA: TGTGCCAGCAGTGAAGCGCTTCTGGGGGTGGATACCTACGAGCAGTACTTC.